This T cell receptor beta chain comes out of a study of glioma-infiltrating T cells after dendritic cell vaccination. In this sample, this clone turned up once. V trimming: 5 bases; J trimming: 3 bases; junction bases outside the gene matches: 9. The germline CDR1 and CDR2 sequences are SGHTA and FQGNSA. The CDR3 contains 15 residues. Clones were read by immunoSEQ multiplex PCR, and TCRdb kept only the in-frame ones, dropping some. The sample lists 75,000 to 100,000 clones, 79% seen once, with approximately 6% in the top ten. The sequencing here drew on blood, taken before dendritic cell vaccination. The rearrangement uses TRBV7-2 and TRBJ2-5; TRBD1 aligns across 7 bases. This TCR came from a human donor with glioblastoma. The CDR3 reads CASSPVGTAKETQYF. The CDR3 region has the DNA TGTGCCAGCAGCCCAGTAGGGACAGCGAAAGAGACCCAGTACTTC. Based on the CDR3 plus reference TRBV7-2 and TRBJ2-5, the full variable domain is GAGVSQSPSNKVTEKGKDVELRCDPISGHTALYWYRQSLGQGLEFLIYFQGNSAPDKSGLPSDRFSAERTGGSVSTLTIQRTQQEDSAVYLCASSPVGTAKETQYFGPGTRLLVL.